Sequencing of this T cell receptor beta chain was carried out in a study of blood T cells in healthy people across ages (dated by TCRdb to the mid-2010s). For the wider study: Template switching captured roughly one uniquely barcoded TCR beta cDNA molecule per two T cells in model experiments. The study measured age-related changes in TCR beta repertoire diversity using deep sequencing normalized with unique cDNA molecular identifiers. The donors were split into four age groups: young (average 16 years), middle-aged (39), aged (more than 55) and long-lived (approximately 80). To avoid experimental bias, donors of different ages were randomly spread across the sequencing lanes. Two additional independent replicas of 1 million unique cDNA reads from the same blood draw were analyzed for two donors (one aged 18 to 30 and one aged 80 or older).

The table lists this clonotype with a count of one. The target of this receptor is not known. This may arise from a read error, as a much more abundant clone is one base away. The CDR3 runs 14 amino acids, cysteine and phenylalanine included. Just the 42-base CDR3 DNA is kept, in frame starting at base 1. V and J are trimmed by 6 bases and 10 bases, and the gene matches miss 12 bases of the junction. CDR1 and CDR2, per the germline V gene, are SGHAT and FQNNGV. The roughly 39 donors, aged roughly 6 to 95 years, were systemically healthy Caucasian individuals from Russia. Each donor gave about 9.7 milliliters of peripheral blood, drawn into EDTA-treated Vacutainer tubes. Ficoll-Paque density-gradient centrifugation was used to isolate PBMCs, with at least 6.5 million per sample. Total RNA, at least 5.5 micrograms per sample, was extracted from PBMCs with Trizol reagent. For every donor, flow cytometry on a PBMC aliquot measured the percentage of naive CD45RAhigh/CD27high T cells.

Overall study outcomes, separate from this receptor: The CMV infection status of donors was not known, potentially confounding age-related changes in expanded clonotypes. Observed TCR beta diversity per million T cells fell roughly linearly with age, and a significant reduction was already apparent by age around 40. Estimates of total diversity based on one million sequenced T cells were regarded as lower bounds and as underestimates. Compared with the aged group, the long-lived group had more naive CD4+ T cells, fewer expanded clones and increased TCR diversity, suggesting age selection. Observed TCR beta diversity correlated strongly with the percentage of naive T cells measured by flow cytometry. Because profiling used bulk unsorted PBMCs, naive and antigen-experienced compartments could not be compared conclusively.

The method behind the library was 5' RACE. The listed sequencing device is Illumina HiSeq 2500. A second PCR of roughly 6 to 11 cycles was performed with a sample-barcoded 5' primer and a J-beta primer mix. Each TCR beta cDNA molecule received a unique molecular identifier from a template-switch 5' adaptor carrying 12 random nucleotides. At least 3 million CDR3-containing paired-end reads were obtained from each sample. First-strand cDNA synthesis was performed from all RNA using the Mint cDNA synthesis kit, with priming by a TRBC-specific oligonucleotide. After uracil-DNA glycosylase treatment, a first 18-cycle PCR used universal primers M1SS and BC2_uni_R on all cDNA. On the authors' methods: For normalization, 1 million high-quality reads were randomly selected from each sample, with every read carrying a distinct molecular identifier. Reads with shared molecular identifiers were discarded instead of being binned into consensus sequences. MiTCR, run with a Q25 quality threshold and the strictest error-elimination algorithm, handled CDR3 identification, clonotype clustering and error correction. A nonparametric unseen species model using Euler transformation provided a lower-bound estimate of total TCR beta diversity. TCRdb reran the public reads through fastp at Q25 and MiXCR, keeping productive beta chains. One record per CDR3 amino acid sequence lists the most common genes and DNA. In this record, the V and J calls reflect TCRdb's handling and not the investigators' own analysis. This sample comprises 870,000 or so distinct CDR3 sequences, 29% of them detected only once. The top ten clonotypes cover around 16% of the sample.

The chain is made from TRBV11-2 and TRBJ2-1; 7 nucleotides in the junction match TRBD2. This receptor was obtained from a woman aged 80 or over in good health. Sequencing input: blood. The CDR3 here reads CASSFRGPGLEQFF. The DNA is as follows: TGTGCCAGCAGTTTTAGGGGTCCGGGACTAGAGCAGTTCTTC.